The TCR beta chain under discussion was sequenced for a study of blood T cell repertoires in COVID-19 (dated by TCRdb to 2019 to 2021). In terms of the full investigation: Samples from collaborators originated in the United States, Italy and Spain and spanned both the acute and convalescent phases of COVID-19. The prospective study material was composed of cDNA or gDNA derived from T cells, B-cell-depleted T cells, or PBMCs. Samples were obtained from the ongoing ImmuneRACE study (first 160 participants) and from over 1,000 subjects provided by 6 global collaborators. The dataset comprised deeply sampled blood TCRbeta repertoires from subjects exposed to, actively infected with, or recovered from COVID-19. Where HLA class I and class II types were available, the types were taken from metadata supplied by the sample provider, not from assay-based typing. A freely available public database, intended as a resource for researchers studying the immune response to SARS-CoV-2, is where the repertoires were released. A de-identified subject ID, COVID-19 status, age in years and sex were almost always included in the sample metadata.

CDR1 SGHVS and CDR2 FQNEAQ were looked up in the germline V gene. Here V drops 4 bases and J drops 0 bases, and the junction holds 7 bases not matched to any gene. Counted from cysteine to phenylalanine, this CDR3 has 17 amino acids. Only CDR3 DNA remains: 51 bases, in frame from the first base. Whole blood was collected in K2EDTA tubes by collaborating institutions according to the institutions' own protocols. For TCRbeta analysis, collaborators shipped samples in one of three forms: frozen whole blood, isolated PBMCs, or DNA extracted from either of those sample types. On the study overall, not on this receptor specifically: The quantity of clinical and demographic metadata differed by source and by participant and was supplied without curation.

TCRbeta CDR3 regions were amplified from genomic DNA using the immunoSEQ Assay, a bias-controlled multiplex PCR. The original methods were these. The number of nucleated cells in each sample was estimated from the amplification of reference gene primers within the assay. Sequence reads were collapsed and filtered to measure the absolute abundance of every unique TCRbeta CDR3 rearrangement. For each sample, productive Simpson clonality was calculated as the square root of Simpson's diversity index over productive rearrangements. The table was pulled from immuneACCESS by TCRdb, which kept in-frame rearrangements only. Such tables lose some clones; where checked, under half of the loss comes from unresolved V genes, and the rest has no known cause. V and J calls plus clone size are reproduced from that table; the DNA served to infer D and trimming. The sample contains a few hundred thousand clones, around 80% of them found a single time. The ten largest clones add up to about 3.2% of the sample.

Regarding this clone: The antigen it binds to is not known. The input lacks base qualities; no much larger clone sits a single base away.

The receptor chain draws on TRBV7-8 and TRBJ1-3, and 9 bases in between align with TRBD1. The TCR was taken from a woman aged 18-29 years with acute or convalescent COVID-19. The specimen sequenced was peripheral blood. The CDR3 corresponds to CASSYRTGGNSGNTIYF. In nucleotide form, the sequence is TGTGCCAGCAGCTACCGAACAGGGGGCAACTCTGGAAACACCATATATTTT.